This T cell receptor (beta chain) was retrieved from a study of T cell repertoires in cytomegalovirus infection. The overall study: Indicated by public TCR beta signatures were CMV infection and matching HLA type.

TCRdb re-derived calls from the reads in MiXCR, one entry per CDR3 protein. The data contain 200,000 or so distinct CDR3 sequences, 28% of them singletons. Study observations and caveats: The ex vivo response was dominated by HLA-C-restricted CMV-specific TCR beta clonotypes. Summed frequency of shared TCR beta families picked out CMV carriers who also had the relevant HLA.

The J segment lost 6 bases and the V segment lost 0 bases, leaving 7 bases of the junction unmatched. In germline, CDR1 is SGDLS, CDR2 YYNGEE. The CDR3 is made up of 16 amino acids. Regarding this clonotype: Its specificity is not known.

The sequence came from a human donor in good health (CMV status not recorded). Some clones in this sample may be carry-over from other donors' samples. Sequencing was done on a sample of PBMCs. The chain uses TRBV9 and TRBJ2-1, with 9 bases that match TRBD1. The CDR3 sequence is CASSVGGTGGRNEQFF. The DNA of the CDR3 is TGTGCCAGCAGCGTAGGGGGTACAGGGGGCCGCAATGAGCAGTTCTTC.